The 26 T cell receptor beta chains presented below share a single source sample, sequenced in a study of blood T cell repertoires in COVID-19. The method was immunoSEQ multiplex PCR; TCRdb's version includes in-frame clones alone and lacks a portion of them. The table has around 150,000 clones, around 80% seen once. Sequenced input: peripheral blood. Receptor source: a man in his 60s with acute or convalescent COVID-19.

This chain links TRBV10-1 with TRBJ2-1; 7 positions agree with TRBD2. Per the germline V gene, CDR1 is WNHNN and CDR2 is SYGVQD (reference sequence). V lost 5 bases and J lost 0; bases outside the gene matches: 10. The CDR3 loop spans 17 amino acids. The CDR3 DNA reads as TGCGCCAGCAGTTCCTCCGGGGCTAGCGGCTCCTACAATGAGCAGTTCTTC. Translation: CASSSSGASGSYNEQFF.

The CDR3 DNA follows: TGTGCCAGCAGCTTGGGACAGAATCAGCCCCAGCATTTT. It yields the protein CASSLGQNQPQHF. The V gene is TRBV5-4, the J gene TRBJ1-5; tentative D call: TRBD1 (5 bases). Per germline, CDR1 SGHNT and CDR2 YYREEE (reference sequence). The CDR3 sequence is 13 residues long. V dropped 0 bases and J dropped 4 bases, with 5 bases sitting between them.

The chain recombines TRBV4-2 with TRBJ2-1; TRBD1 matches 8 bases. CDR3 length equals 15 residues. Trimming cost V 0 bases and J 15 bases; bases outside gene matches: 13. The germline CDR1 and CDR2 sequences are LGHNA and YNFKEQ. The CDR3 nucleotides read TGTGCCAGCAGCCAAGATACGGGGCAGGGGGCGCTTCGGTTCTTC. It codes for CASSQDTGQGALRFF.

V usage is TRBV13 and J usage is TRBJ2-7; tentatively, D is TRBD1 (6 bases). There are 16 residues in the CDR3. Germline assignment: CDR1 PRHDT and CDR2 FYEKMQ (reference sequence). Trimming removed 3 bases from V and 4 bases from J, with 19 bases in between. The CDR3 nucleotides read TGTGCCAGCAGCTTGGGGACAAGGGGCGCTTTTTACGAGCAGTACTTC. This sequence encodes CASSLGTRGAFYEQYF.

This clone was found once. This chain connects TRBV4-1 to TRBJ1-3; no definite D call. The CDR3 sequence is 16 residues long. Germline V CDR1 and CDR2: MGHRA, YSYEKL. V lost 8 bases to trimming and J lost 4 bases, with 21 bases between them. The CDR3 here is CASGSGELRAGNTIYF. The CDR3 DNA follows: TGCGCCAGCGGATCCGGGGAGCTAAGGGCAGGAAACACCATATATTTT.

This chain connects TRBV5-1 to TRBJ2-1, with TRBD1 identical over 11 bases. V trimming: 5 bases; J trimming: 6 bases; junction bases outside the gene matches: 10. This CDR3 contains 16 residues. Germline V gene lookup returns CDR1 SGHRS and CDR2 YFSETQ. The CDR3 is CASRLVRDRGANEQFF. CDR3 bases: TGCGCCAGCAGACTTGTCCGGGACAGGGGGGCCAATGAGCAGTTCTTC. The full variable domain, its missing parts supplied by reference TRBV5-1 and TRBJ2-1, is KAGVTQTPRYLIKTRGQQVTLSCSPISGHRSVSWYQQTPGQGLQFLFEYFSETQRNKGNFPGRFSGRQFSNSRSEMNVSTLELGDSALYLCASRLVRDRGANEQFFGPGTRLTVL.

The sample holds a few counts of this clone. The gene calls are TRBV11-2 and TRBJ1-5; TRBD1 aligns across 7 bases. CDR3 size: 14 residues. The ends lost 4 bases at V and 7 bases at J; junction bases unmatched: 7. Per the germline V gene, CDR1 is SGHAT and CDR2 is FQNNGV. The CDR3: CASSSQGGAQPQHF. CDR3 bases: TGTGCCAGCAGCTCCCAGGGGGGCGCGCAGCCCCAGCATTTT.

The chain uses TRBV2 and TRBJ2-1; 8 positions agree with TRBD2. The J segment lost 14 bases and the V segment lost 0 bases, leaving 6 bases of the junction unmatched. The CDR3 has 13 residues. Germline assignment: CDR1 SNHLY and CDR2 FYNNEI. DNA of the CDR3: TGTGCCAGCAGTGAAGCCGGGGGGGGAAGAAAGTTCTTC. Its translation is CASSEAGGGRKFF. Using reference TRBV2 and TRBJ2-1 for the parts outside the CDR3, the full variable domain is EPEVTQTPSHQVTQMGQEVILRCVPISNHLYFYWYRQILGQKVEFLVSFYNNEISEKSEIFDDQFSVERPDGSNFTLKIRSTKLEDSAMYFCASSEAGGGRKFFGPGTRLTVL.

This clone was seen a handful of times. The chain couples TRBV10-1 to TRBJ2-5, with TRBD1 matching 10 bases. Germline CDR1 WNHNN, CDR2 SYGVQD (reference sequence). The length of the CDR3 is 17 residues. V shed 5 bases, J shed 3 bases, and the junction held 12 bases outside the gene matches. CDR3 sequence (DNA): TGCGCCAGCAGTAGAGCGTTCACCGGGACAGGGGAAGAGACCCAGTACTTC. Amino acids: CASSRAFTGTGEETQYF.

With regard to this clone: The sample contains more than one DNA sequence encoding this CDR3. This chain joins TRBV6-1 and TRBJ1-2; D remains ambiguous. Germline V gene sequence: CDR1 MNHNS, CDR2 SASEGT. CDR3 size: 13 residues. The germline V and J ends were trimmed by 0 bases and 4 bases, with 6 bases remaining between them. The CDR3 sequence: CASSEAAIYGYTF. DNA for the CDR3: TGTGCCAGCAGTGAAGCAGCTATCTATGGCTACACCTTC.

V is TRBV5-6 and J is TRBJ2-5; tentatively, D is TRBD1 (6 bases). The CDR3 runs 14 residues. The V end lost 3 bases, the J end lost 7 bases, and 16 bases lay between the germline ends. The germline gives CDR1 SGHDT, CDR2 YYEEEE. The CDR3 region is CASSWGRQEATQYF. CDR3 sequence (DNA): TGTGCCAGCAGCTGGGGTAGACAGGAGGCGACCCAGTACTTC.

The chain is built from TRBV10-3 and TRBJ1-5; D is possibly TRBD1 (5 bases). V was clipped by 3 bases and J by 7 bases, with 13 bases between them. Germline values: CDR1 ENHRY, CDR2 SYGVKD. The length of the CDR3 is 14 residues. CDR3 sequence: CAISDAGGRQPQHF. In DNA form, the CDR3 reads TGTGCCATCAGTGACGCCGGGGGTAGGCAGCCCCAGCATTTT.

The chain couples TRBV6-6 to TRBJ2-2; TRBD1 might be the D (6 bases). From germline, CDR1 is MNHNY and CDR2 SVGAGI (reference sequence). The CDR3 extends over 16 amino acids. Between the trimmed V and J ends, which lost 1 base and 7 bases, there was a span of 16 bases. The CDR3 spells CASSYLSPQGHGELFF. The DNA of the CDR3 is TGTGCCAGCAGTTACTTGTCACCTCAGGGACACGGGGAGCTGTTTTTT.

This clone appeared once. CDR3: CASSLDGGASDTQYF. The CDR3 region has the DNA TGTGCCAGCAGTTTAGACGGGGGGGCCTCAGATACGCAGTATTTT. This rearrangement joins TRBV27 to TRBJ2-3; 8 bases fit TRBD2. J lost 4 bases, V lost 2 bases, and 5 bases had no gene match. Germline V gene sequence: CDR1 MNHEY, CDR2 SMNVEV (reference sequence). The CDR3 is made up of 15 amino acids.

This clone was seen once. The rearrangement joins TRBV4-3 to TRBJ2-1; unclear D gene. Germline values: CDR1 LGHNA, CDR2 YSLEER. This CDR3 is 13 amino acids long. V lost 0 bases to trimming and J lost 4 bases, with 4 bases between them. This chain's CDR3 is CASSQETYNEQFF. In DNA form, the CDR3 reads TGCGCCAGCAGCCAAGAGACATACAATGAGCAGTTCTTC.

As DNA, the CDR3 is TGTGCCACCAGTGATTCAGGACCGCGGGCTAACTATGGCTACACCTTC. This codes for CATSDSGPRANYGYTF. The chain uses TRBV24-1 and TRBJ1-2; no firm D call. The CDR3 has 16 residues. The V gene lost 2 bases and the J gene lost 0 bases, with 12 bases spanning the gap. Germline V CDR1 and CDR2: KGHDR, SFDVKD.

The chain carries TRBV10-2 and TRBJ2-3; 11 bases are a match to TRBD2. Germline CDR1 and CDR2: WSHSY and SAAADI. The V and J ends lost 3 bases and 11 bases, in that order; junction bases with no gene match: 10. The CDR3 is 15 amino acids. This chain's CDR3 is CASSDFLAGGPGQYF. CDR3 coding DNA: TGCGCCAGCAGTGATTTTCTAGCGGGGGGACCCGGGCAGTATTTT.

This chain uses TRBV7-2 with TRBJ1-2; D gene unclear. The V end lost 1 base, the J end lost 6 bases, and 15 bases lay between the germline ends. Germline CDR1 and CDR2: SGHTA and FQGNSA. The length of the CDR3 is 15 residues. The CDR3 loop is CASSLGAVGVDGYTF. DNA for the CDR3: TGTGCCAGCAGCTTAGGAGCGGTGGGAGTGGATGGCTACACCTTC.

The rearrangement links TRBV30 to TRBJ1-1; 7 nucleotides agree with TRBD1. V trimming: 3 bases; J trimming: 3 bases; junction bases outside the gene matches: 16. The CDR3 has 17 amino acids. Germline CDR1 GTSNPN, CDR2 SVGIG (reference sequence). The CDR3 loop reads CAWREQGRAGMDTEAFF. DNA for the CDR3: TGTGCCTGGAGGGAACAGGGGAGAGCGGGTATGGACACTGAAGCTTTCTTT.

The gene calls are TRBV4-3 and TRBJ2-2; tentatively, D is TRBD1 (5 bases). V was trimmed by 1 base and J by 6 bases, leaving 6 bases between them. CDR1 LGHNA and CDR2 YSLEER come from the germline V gene. The CDR3 totals 13 residues. The CDR3 sequence: CASSQVGAGELFF. The DNA of the CDR3 is TGCGCCAGCAGCCAAGTAGGGGCCGGGGAGCTGTTTTTT.

The sample holds one count of this clone. The chain combines TRBV12-3 or TRBV12-4 with TRBJ2-2; D remains ambiguous. Deletions cut 6 bases from V and 4 bases from J, with 6 bases between. The CDR3 has 12 amino acids. The CDR3 DNA sequence: TGTGCCAGCAGCCCTCTCACCGGGGAGCTGTTTTTT. Protein sequence: CASSPLTGELFF.

The V call is TRBV19, the J call TRBJ2-1; 7 bases map to TRBD1. The J segment lost 5 bases and the V segment lost 9 bases, leaving 7 bases of the junction unmatched. Germline V gene sequence: CDR1 LNHDA, CDR2 SQIVND (reference sequence). This CDR3 is 13 amino acids long. CDR3 loop: CASSRGNNNEQFF. CDR3 bases: TGTGCCAGCAGCAGGGGGAATAACAATGAGCAGTTCTTC.

This chain links TRBV9 with TRBJ2-3; 12 bases are shared with TRBD1. The CDR3 runs 19 residues. Germline CDR1 SGDLS, CDR2 YYNGEE. V shed 0 bases and J 3 bases; nucleotides not matched to a gene: 11. The CDR3 nucleotides are TGTGCCAGCAGCGTAGTTGGGTATGGGACAGGGGGCGCGACAGATACGCAGTATTTT. It translates to CASSVVGYGTGGATDTQYF.

This clone has more than one count but fewer than ten. This chain joins TRBV5-1 and TRBJ1-3; unclear D gene. Per germline, CDR1 SGHRS and CDR2 YFSETQ. The V end was cut by 0 bases, the J end by 0 bases, with 7 bases between. The CDR3 loop spans 15 amino acids. CDR3 sequence (DNA): TGCGCCAGCAGCTTGGTACAGAACTCTGGAAACACCATATATTTT. It specifies CASSLVQNSGNTIYF.

The chain joins TRBV12-5 to TRBJ1-1; D gene ambiguous. This CDR3 is built from 13 residues. Trimming took 6 bases from V and 3 from J, leaving 11 bases between them. Germline loops: CDR1 LGHNT, CDR2 FRNRAP. Here the CDR3 DNA reads TGTGCTAGTGGACATATCAGGTACACTGAAGCTTTCTTT. Residues: CASGHIRYTEAFF. The variable domain in full, with the rest retrieved from reference TRBV12-5 and TRBJ1-1, is DARVTQTPRHKVTEMGQEVTMRCQPILGHNTVFWYRQTMMQGLELLAYFRNRAPLDDSGMPKDRFSAEMPDATLATLKIQPSEPRDSAVYFCASGHIRYTEAFFGQGTRLTVV.

The chain joins TRBV28 to TRBJ1-2; 7 bases match TRBD1. V gave up 6 bases and J gave up 0 bases; unmatched junction bases: 10. The CDR3 totals 16 residues. Germline CDR1 and CDR2: MDHEN and SYDVKM. The CDR3 protein is CASSRIDREANYGYTF. The CDR3 DNA sequence: TGTGCCAGCAGCCGTATCGACAGGGAGGCTAACTATGGCTACACCTTC.